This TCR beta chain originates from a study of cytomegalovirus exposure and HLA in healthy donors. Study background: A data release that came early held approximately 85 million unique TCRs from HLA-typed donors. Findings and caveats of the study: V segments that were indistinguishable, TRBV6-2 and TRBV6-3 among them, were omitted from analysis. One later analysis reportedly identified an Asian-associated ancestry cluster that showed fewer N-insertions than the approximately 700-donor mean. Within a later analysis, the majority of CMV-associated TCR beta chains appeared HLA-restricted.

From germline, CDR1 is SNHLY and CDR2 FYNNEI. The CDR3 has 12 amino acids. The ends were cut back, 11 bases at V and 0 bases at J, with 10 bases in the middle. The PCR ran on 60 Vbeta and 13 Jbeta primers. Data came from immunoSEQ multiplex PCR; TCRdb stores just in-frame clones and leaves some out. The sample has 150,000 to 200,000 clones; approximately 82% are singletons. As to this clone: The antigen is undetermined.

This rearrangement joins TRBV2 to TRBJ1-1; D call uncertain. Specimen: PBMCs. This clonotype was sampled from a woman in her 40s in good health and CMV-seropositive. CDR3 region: CAGRDLNTEAFF. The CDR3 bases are TGTGCCGGACGGGATCTGAACACTGAAGCTTTCTTT.